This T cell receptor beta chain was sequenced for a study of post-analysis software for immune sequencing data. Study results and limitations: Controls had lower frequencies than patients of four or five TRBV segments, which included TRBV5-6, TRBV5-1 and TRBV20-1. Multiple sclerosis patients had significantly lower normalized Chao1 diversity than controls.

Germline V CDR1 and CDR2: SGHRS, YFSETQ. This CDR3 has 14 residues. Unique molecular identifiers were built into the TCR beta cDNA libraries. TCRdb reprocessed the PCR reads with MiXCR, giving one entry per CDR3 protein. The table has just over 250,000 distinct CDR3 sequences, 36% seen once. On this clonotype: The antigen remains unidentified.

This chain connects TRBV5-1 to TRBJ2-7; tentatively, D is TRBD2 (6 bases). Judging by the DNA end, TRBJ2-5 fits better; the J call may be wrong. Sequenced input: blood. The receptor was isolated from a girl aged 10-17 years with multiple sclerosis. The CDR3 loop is CASSRFSGDETQYF. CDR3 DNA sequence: TGCGCCAGCAGCCGGTTCTCGGGGGATGAGACCCAGTACTTC.